Here is one TCR beta chain with its context. Its target is unknown. In germline, CDR1 is SGHTA, CDR2 FQGNSA. J was trimmed by 5 bases and V by 3 bases; bases with no gene match: 8. There are 15 residues in the CDR3. The data were obtained in a study of siplizumab effects on memory and regulatory T cells. Study results and limitations: Unstimulated subsets contained matches for only a minor fraction of alloreactive clones.

Measured with immunoSEQ multiplex PCR; TCRdb has only the in-frame clones, and not every one. The table lists about 110,000 clones, about 90% of them singletons, with 0.65% to 0.9% in the top ten. Sequenced input: Tregs sorted from blood. This receptor was obtained from a human donor in good health. The chain carries TRBV7-2 and TRBJ2-5; 8 bases line up with TRBD2. The CDR3 loop is CASSFPGLAGETQYF. CDR3 bases: TGTGCCAGCAGCTTTCCCGGACTAGCCGGGGAGACCCAGTACTTC.